The rows below give T cell receptor beta chains drawn from one sample of a study of identical twins. TCRdb ran MiXCR on the 5' RACE reads and lists one entry per CDR3 protein. The top ten hold around 3.2% of the sample, which has 570,000 or so distinct CDR3 sequences, more than 9% seen once. This sample also belongs to another study, concerning yellow fever vaccine responses in identical twins.

Sample: PBMCs. These receptors were collected from a woman aged 18-35 years in good health. Both conserved end residues are part of each CDR3. Each record gives: clone size, D gene, V gene, J gene, CDR3 DNA, CDR3 protein. D genes are given only for firm matches. Not all rows give a size; the values are once, few, many and, for expanded clones, a class.

NA,NA,TRBV9,TRBJ2-3,TGTGCCAGCAGTCATACAGGTCACGATACGCAGTATTTT,CASSHTGHDTQYF
many,NA,TRBV20-1,TRBJ2-5,TGCAGTGCTCCACCACCGGGGGCTCAGACCCAGTACTTC,CSAPPPGAQTQYF
few,NA,TRBV10-3,TRBJ2-7,TGTGCCATCGCTCTCGGTGTCGGGGGCTCTTCCTACGAGCAGTACTTC,CAIALGVGGSSYEQYF
NA,TRBD1,TRBV7-9,TRBJ2-7,TGTGCCAGCAGCCCAAGGGACAGAACTCCCTACGAGCAGTACTTC,CASSPRDRTPYEQYF
many,TRBD1,TRBV29-1,TRBJ1-5,TGCAGCGTTGGGACAGGGGGTAATCAGCCCCAGCATTTT,CSVGTGGNQPQHF
few,NA,TRBV20-1,TRBJ2-4,TGCAGTGCCCCCGTGCAGGGGATGGGTAACATTCAGTACTTC,CSAPVQGMGNIQYF
many,NA,TRBV7-3,TRBJ2-3,TGTGCCAGCAGCTTATCCCCCGGCACAGATACGCAGTATTTT,CASSLSPGTDTQYF
NA,NA,TRBV27,TRBJ2-7,TGTGCCAGCAGTTCCCGGACAGTAACCCTAGCTAGGTCCTACGAGCAGTACTTC,CASSSRTVTLARSYEQYF
few,NA,TRBV7-8,TRBJ2-1,TGTGCCAGCAGCTTAAAACCCGCAGGGGTCCCTAGAAATGAGCAGTTCTTC,CASSLKPAGVPRNEQFF
few,NA,TRBV10-2,TRBJ2-2,TGCGCCAGCAGTGGTAATCTAGGTGCCGCCGGGGAGCTGTTTTTT,CASSGNLGAAGELFF
many,NA,TRBV12-3/TRBV12-4,TRBJ1-2,TGTGCCAGCACTTCTGGACAGATCCCAAATAACTATGGCTACACCTTC,CASTSGQIPNNYGYTF
many,NA,TRBV7-8,TRBJ2-7,TGTGCCAGCAGCTTAGGGAGACAGGCCCTTTCCTACGAGCAGTACTTC,CASSLGRQALSYEQYF
few,TRBD2,TRBV6-1,TRBJ2-7,TGTGCCAGCAGTACGATAAAGACTAGCGGGTCTTCCTACGAGCAGTACTTC,CASSTIKTSGSSYEQYF
many,TRBD1,TRBV10-2,TRBJ2-2,TGCGCCAGCAGATCCGGGACAGGGGAAGCCGGGGAGCTGTTTTTT,CASRSGTGEAGELFF
many,NA,TRBV5-1,TRBJ2-3,TGCGCCAGCAGCTTAGGTTCCGGAACAGTAGATACGCAGTATTTT,CASSLGSGTVDTQYF
many,TRBD1,TRBV12-3/TRBV12-4,TRBJ2-3,TGTGCCAGCAGTGAGACCGGGACAGGGTCCACGCAGTATTTT,CASSETGTGSTQYF
many,NA,TRBV10-3,TRBJ1-4,TGTGCCACCGGAACAGGACCTAATGAAAAACTGTTTTTT,CATGTGPNEKLFF
many,TRBD1,TRBV5-1,TRBJ1-1,TGCGCCAGCAGCTCCGGGACAGTACGCACTGAAGCTTTCTTT,CASSSGTVRTEAFF
many,TRBD2,TRBV12-3/TRBV12-4,TRBJ2-7,TGTGCCAGCAGTTTTTCCCGACTAGCGGGAGTCTACGAGCAGTACTTC,CASSFSRLAGVYEQYF
few,NA,TRBV5-6,TRBJ2-7,TGTGCCAGCAGAAAACCATGTCGTCGGTACTTC,CASRKPCRRYF
many,NA,TRBV24-1,TRBJ2-5,TGTGCCACCGGGGGAGCTCTGGGGGCCCAGTACTTC,CATGGALGAQYF
NA,NA,TRBV20-1,TRBJ2-1,TGCAGTGCTCCGAAGAGGGTCAGCGATGAGCAGTTCTTC,CSAPKRVSDEQFF
many,NA,TRBV12-3/TRBV12-4,TRBJ1-1,TGTGCCAGCAGGGGCTTAGCGGGTTTGCAGACTGAAGCTTTCTTT,CASRGLAGLQTEAFF
few,NA,TRBV4-3,TRBJ2-2,TGCGCCAGCAGCCAAGAAGGGGGGGCGCCAGTCGGGGAGCTGTTTTTT,CASSQEGGAPVGELFF
many,TRBD1,TRBV5-1,TRBJ1-6,TGCGCCAGCAGCTTGGGAGGGACAGGGTATAATTCACCCCTCCACTTT,CASSLGGTGYNSPLHF